Listed below are T cell receptor beta chains from one sample, sequenced in a study of blood T cells in healthy people across ages. TCRdb reprocessed the 5' RACE reads via MiXCR and lists one record per CDR3 protein. The top ten clones hold about 23% of a sample with around 2 million distinct CDR3 sequences, about two fifths of them seen once. Specimen: blood. The receptors stem from a human donor in good health. The CDR3 runs from the conserved cysteine through the conserved F or W. The D gene is left open where the match is weak. Only some rows state a clone size, as once, few, many or a class for expanded clones.

TRBJ1-1 | TRBD1 | 16 | TRBV10-3 | . | CAISEGGTGSRFEAFF | TGTGCCATCAGTGAGGGAGGGACAGGGTCGAGATTTGAAGCTTTCTTT
TRBJ1-1 | . | 13 | TRBV5-1 | . | CASALTVNTEAFF | TGCGCCAGCGCCTTGACGGTGAACACTGAAGCTTTCTTT
TRBJ2-7 | TRBD2 | 17 | TRBV7-2 | few | CASTSTSGGVRPYEQYF | TGTGCCAGCACCTCGACTAGCGGGGGGGTAAGGCCCTACGAGCAGTACTTC
TRBJ1-5 | TRBD1 | 13 | TRBV6-2/TRBV6-3 | few | CASKDRGDQPQHF | TGTGCCAGCAAAGACAGGGGGGATCAGCCCCAGCATTTT
TRBJ2-7 | TRBD1 | 14 | TRBV12-3/TRBV12-4 | few | CASSPTGYGHEQYF | TGTGCCAGCAGTCCGACAGGGTATGGGCACGAGCAGTACTTC
TRBJ2-7 | . | 13 | TRBV6-2/TRBV6-3 | . | CTSSYGQDYEQYF | TGTACCAGCAGTTACGGGCAGGACTACGAGCAGTACTTC
TRBJ1-2 | . | 15 | TRBV29-1 | few | CSVVGGRTSNYGYTF | TGCAGCGTTGTCGGGGGGAGAACTTCTAACTATGGCTACACCTTC
TRBJ2-7 | TRBD2 | 15 | TRBV28 | . | CASSPPWSSGGGQYF | TGTGCCAGCAGTCCCCCGTGGTCTAGCGGGGGCGGGCAGTACTTC
TRBJ1-5 | TRBD1 | 14 | TRBV7-9 | few | CASSLTGESQPQHF | TGTGCCAGCAGCCTAACAGGGGAAAGTCAGCCCCAGCATTTT
TRBJ1-6 | . | 18 | TRBV11-3 | . | CASSPYGFMSSYNSPLHF | TGTGCCAGCAGCCCTTACGGGTTCATGAGCTCCTATAATTCACCCCTCCACTTT
TRBJ2-5 | . | 12 | TRBV10-3 | . | CAISDPEETQYF | TGTGCCATCAGTGACCCGGAAGAGACCCAGTACTTC